This entry lists 10 T cell receptor beta chains sequenced from one sample in a study of blood T cell repertoires in COVID-19. Only in-frame clones appear in the TCRdb table, and some are missing; sequencing was by immunoSEQ multiplex PCR. The table lists about 300,000 clones, approximately 84% of them singletons. Sample: peripheral blood. The receptors derive from a human donor with COVID-19, enrolled during active disease. The donor label of this sample is uncertain.

A word on this clone: Within the sample, other DNA sequences also encode this same CDR3. The V gene is TRBV5-1, the J gene TRBJ2-3, with 11 bases that match TRBD2. The CDR3 consists of 16 residues. The V gene end was trimmed by 4 bases and the J gene end by 3 bases; junction bases not matched to a gene: 7. Germline CDR1 reads SGHRS; CDR2 reads YFSETQ. The CDR3 loop reads CASSPRTSGLTDTQYF. As DNA, the CDR3 is TGCGCCAGCAGCCCCCGGACTAGCGGGTTGACAGATACGCAGTATTTT. Full variable domain (missing parts from reference TRBV5-1 and TRBJ2-3): KAGVTQTPRYLIKTRGQQVTLSCSPISGHRSVSWYQQTPGQGLQFLFEYFSETQRNKGNFPGRFSGRQFSNSRSEMNVSTLELGDSALYLCASSPRTSGLTDTQYFGPGTRLTVL.

This chain uses TRBV11-2 with TRBJ1-3, with D hard to call. Germline CDR1 reads SGHAT; CDR2 reads FQNNGV. The CDR3 covers 14 residues. Trimming stripped 4 bases from V and 2 bases from J, with 9 bases between. CDR3 bases: TGTGCCAGCAGCTCCGTTGCGGCTGGAAACACCATATATTTT. It specifies CASSSVAAGNTIYF.

The J gene is TRBJ1-2, the V gene TRBV19; unclear D gene. V dropped 10 bases and J dropped 6 bases, with 15 bases sitting between them. The CDR3 sequence is 12 residues long. Germline V gives CDR1 LNHDA, CDR2 SQIVND (reference sequence). The CDR3 protein is CATLRDLDGYTF. CDR3 DNA: TGTGCCACACTCCGGGATTTAGATGGCTACACCTTC.

The V and J genes are TRBV9 and TRBJ2-3; 10 bases align to TRBD2. The CDR3 contains 20 residues. The V segment lost 4 bases and the J segment 1 base; nucleotides outside the gene matches: 18. Per germline, CDR1 SGDLS and CDR2 YYNGEE. The DNA for the CDR3 is TGTGCCAGCAGCACTCAGCGGGAGGGCCGAGTACGTACGGGCACAGATACGCAGTATTTT. As protein: CASSTQREGRVRTGTDTQYF.

The chain joins TRBV9 to TRBJ1-1, with a weak D call TRBD1 (6 bases). Trimming pared 4 bases from V and 4 bases from J, leaving 17 bases between. Germline values: CDR1 SGDLS, CDR2 YYNGEE. CDR3 size: 15 residues. The CDR3 DNA follows: TGTGCCAGCAGCCCCAAGGGGGGGCAGGGCACTGAAGCTTTCTTT. This codes for CASSPKGGQGTEAFF.

Written as DNA, the CDR3 is TGTGCCAGCAGTTTATCTCAGACTAGCGGGAGTTACGAGCAGTACTTC. This codes for CASSLSQTSGSYEQYF. The chain couples TRBV27 to TRBJ2-7; 12 bases line up with TRBD2. Germline V gene data show CDR1 as MNHEY and CDR2 as SMNVEV (reference sequence). The V gene end was trimmed by 0 bases and the J gene end by 4 bases; junction bases not matched to a gene: 4. The CDR3 extends over 16 amino acids.

V and J are TRBV28 and TRBJ1-3; unclear D gene. V was cut by 5 bases and J by 0 bases, with 14 bases left in between. Germline V gives CDR1 MDHEN, CDR2 SYDVKM. CDR3 length equals 16 residues. The CDR3: CASSPGWRHSGNTIYF. CDR3 nucleotide sequence: TGTGCCAGCAGTCCGGGGTGGCGGCACTCTGGAAACACCATATATTTT.

The chain employs TRBV15 and TRBJ2-3; TRBD2 matches at 9 bases. The germline gives CDR1 LNHNV, CDR2 YYDKDF (reference sequence). V shed 1 base, J shed 0 bases, and the junction held 8 bases outside the gene matches. This CDR3 contains 18 residues. The CDR3 loop reads CATSRGGGRGTSTDTQYF. The DNA for the CDR3 is TGTGCCACCAGCAGAGGAGGCGGGAGGGGGACTAGCACAGATACGCAGTATTTT.

The count of this clone is one. V gene TRBV24-1 combines with J gene TRBJ2-5, with 10 bases identical to TRBD1. Trimming cost V 9 bases and J 5 bases; bases outside gene matches: 11. Germline V gene sequence: CDR1 KGHDR, CDR2 SFDVKD. The CDR3 runs 15 residues. CDR3 in amino acids: CATAPRTGGRETQYF. The CDR3 DNA reads TGTGCCACCGCCCCAAGGACAGGGGGGAGGGAGACCCAGTACTTC.

The chain joins TRBV15 to TRBJ2-5; no definite D call. Germline lookup yields CDR1 LNHNV and CDR2 YYDKDF (reference sequence). V lost 0 bases to trimming and J lost 2 bases, with 10 bases between them. The CDR3 loop spans 15 amino acids. Written as DNA, the CDR3 is TGTGCCACCAGCAGAGACCCCCAGGATCAAGAGACCCAGTACTTC. Its translation is CATSRDPQDQETQYF.